This entry concerns a single T cell receptor beta chain. This receptor's antigen is unknown. Per-nucleotide qualities are absent, and no much larger clonotype sits a single base away. There are 14 amino acids in the CDR3, from cysteine to phenylalanine inclusive. Of the read, only the CDR3 DNA is kept; its 42 bases are in frame from base 1. As encoded in the germline V gene (reference sequence), CDR1 is SEHNR while CDR2 is FQNEAQ. Cut back by 1 base and 7 bases, the V and J ends lie 13 bases apart. TCRbeta CDR3 regions were amplified from genomic DNA by means of the immunoSEQ Assay, a bias-controlled multiplex PCR. The source study handled its data this way. Nucleated cell counts per sample were estimated from amplification of reference gene primers within the assay. To quantify the absolute abundance of each unique TCRbeta CDR3 rearrangement, sequence reads were collapsed and filtered. Productive Simpson clonality was computed per sample as the square root of Simpson's diversity index over productive rearrangements. The table was pulled from immuneACCESS by TCRdb, which kept in-frame rearrangements only. Such tables lose some clones; where checked, under half of the loss comes from unresolved V genes, and the rest has no known cause. V and J calls and clone size come straight from that table; D and trimming were deduced from the DNA. This sample holds roughly 140,000 clones; around 88% were observed only once. The ten largest account for roughly 28% of the sample.

The data were obtained in a study of blood T cell repertoires in COVID-19 (dated by TCRdb to 2018 to 2021). As for the study more broadly: The collaborator samples originated in the United States, Italy and Spain and spanned the acute and convalescent phases of COVID-19. The material from the prospective study consisted of cDNA or gDNA derived from T cells, B-cell-depleted T cells, or PBMCs. Subjects who had been exposed to COVID-19, were actively infected with it, or had recovered from it provided the deeply sampled blood TCRbeta repertoires that made up the dataset. The repertoires were released in a freely available public database meant as a resource for research on the immune response to SARS-CoV-2. Samples came from the ongoing ImmuneRACE study (first 160 participants) plus 1,254 subjects from 6 global collaborators. Nearly every sample came with metadata listing a de-identified subject ID, COVID-19 status, age in years and sex. Where HLA class I and class II types were available, the types were taken from metadata supplied by the sample provider, not from assay-based typing. What the research found in general, with its limitations: The quantity of clinical and demographic metadata differed by source and by participant and was supplied without curation.

The collaborating institutions used their own protocols to collect whole blood in K2EDTA tubes. Collaborator samples were shipped for TCRbeta analysis as frozen whole blood, isolated PBMCs, or DNA extracted from either sample type. The TCR sequence derives from a human donor in a cohort sampled during active COVID-19. The chain is assembled from TRBV7-9 and TRBJ1-2, with the D gene call left open. The sample taken for sequencing was peripheral blood. The CDR3: CASSLDGVLAGYTF. The nucleotide sequence reads TGTGCCAGCAGCTTAGACGGGGTTCTGGCTGGCTACACCTTC. Supplemented by the reference TRBV7-9 and TRBJ1-2 proteins around the CDR3, the complete variable domain is DTGVSQNPRHKITKRGQNVTFRCDPISEHNRLYWYRQTLGQGPEFLTYFQNEAQLEKSRLLSDRFSAERPKGSFSTLEIQRTEQGDSAMYLCASSLDGVLAGYTFGSGTRLTVV.